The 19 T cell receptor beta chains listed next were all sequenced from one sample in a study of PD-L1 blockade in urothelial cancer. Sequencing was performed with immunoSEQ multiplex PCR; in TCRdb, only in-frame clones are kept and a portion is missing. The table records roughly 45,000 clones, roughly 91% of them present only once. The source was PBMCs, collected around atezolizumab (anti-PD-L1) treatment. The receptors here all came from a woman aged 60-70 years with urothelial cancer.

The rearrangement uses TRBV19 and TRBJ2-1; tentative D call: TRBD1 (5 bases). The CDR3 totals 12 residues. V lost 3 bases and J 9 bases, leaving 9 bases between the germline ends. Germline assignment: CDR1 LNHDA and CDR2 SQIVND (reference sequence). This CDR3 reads CASSIPQGEQFF. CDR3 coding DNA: TGTGCCAGTAGTATCCCCCAGGGTGAGCAGTTCTTC.

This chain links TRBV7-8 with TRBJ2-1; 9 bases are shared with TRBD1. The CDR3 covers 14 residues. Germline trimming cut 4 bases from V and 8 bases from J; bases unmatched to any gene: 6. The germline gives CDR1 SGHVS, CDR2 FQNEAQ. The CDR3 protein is CASSSDRGFDEQFF. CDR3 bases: TGTGCCAGCAGCTCGGACAGGGGTTTCGATGAGCAGTTCTTC.

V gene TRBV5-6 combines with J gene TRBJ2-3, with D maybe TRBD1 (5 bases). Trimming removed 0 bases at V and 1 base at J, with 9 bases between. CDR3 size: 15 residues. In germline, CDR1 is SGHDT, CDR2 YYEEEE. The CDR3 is CASSLAWGGTDTQYF. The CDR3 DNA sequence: TGTGCCAGCAGCTTGGCCTGGGGCGGCACAGATACGCAGTATTTT. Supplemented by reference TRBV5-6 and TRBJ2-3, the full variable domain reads DAGVTQSPTHLIKTRGQQVTLRCSPKSGHDTVSWYQQALGQGPQFIFQYYEEEERQRGNFPDRFSGHQFPNYSSELNVNALLLGDSALYLCASSLAWGGTDTQYFGPGTRLTVL.

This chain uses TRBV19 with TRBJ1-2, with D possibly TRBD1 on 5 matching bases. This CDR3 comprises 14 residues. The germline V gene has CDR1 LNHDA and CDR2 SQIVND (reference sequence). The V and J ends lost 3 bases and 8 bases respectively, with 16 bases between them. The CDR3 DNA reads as TGTGCCAGTAGTATGGCTGTTTGGGGGGAGGGCTACACCTTC. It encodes CASSMAVWGEGYTF.

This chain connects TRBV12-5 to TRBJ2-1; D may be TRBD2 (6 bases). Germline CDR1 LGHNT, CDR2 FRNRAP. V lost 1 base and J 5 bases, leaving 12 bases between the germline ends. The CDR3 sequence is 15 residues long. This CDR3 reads CASGLGGTSHNEQFF. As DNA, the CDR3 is TGTGCTAGTGGTTTGGGCGGGACTTCCCACAATGAGCAGTTCTTC.

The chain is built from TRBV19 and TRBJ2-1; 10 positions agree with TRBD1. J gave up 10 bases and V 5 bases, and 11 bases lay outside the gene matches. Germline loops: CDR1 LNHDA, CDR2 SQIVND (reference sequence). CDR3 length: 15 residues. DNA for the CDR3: TGTGCCAGTAGTCCGGGGACAGGGGTCAGACAAGAGCAGTTCTTC. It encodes CASSPGTGVRQEQFF.

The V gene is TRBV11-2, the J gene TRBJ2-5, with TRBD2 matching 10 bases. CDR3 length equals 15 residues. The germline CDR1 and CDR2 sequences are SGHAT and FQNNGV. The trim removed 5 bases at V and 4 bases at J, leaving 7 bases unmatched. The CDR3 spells CASSSGGAYGETQYF. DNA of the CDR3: TGTGCCAGCAGCAGCGGGGGGGCGTACGGAGAGACCCAGTACTTC. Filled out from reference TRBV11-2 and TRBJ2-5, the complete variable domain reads EAGVAQSPRYKIIEKRQSVAFWCNPISGHATLYWYQQILGQGPKLLIQFQNNGVVDDSQLPKDRFSAERLKGVDSTLKIQPAKLEDSAVYLCASSSGGAYGETQYFGPGTRLLVL.

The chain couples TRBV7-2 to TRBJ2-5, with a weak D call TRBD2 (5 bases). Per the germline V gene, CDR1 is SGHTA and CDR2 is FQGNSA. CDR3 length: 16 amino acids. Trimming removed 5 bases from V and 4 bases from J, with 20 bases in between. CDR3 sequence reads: CASSPGNYSTRETQYF. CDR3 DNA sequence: TGTGCCAGCAGCCCCGGGAACTACTCCACAAGAGAGACCCAGTACTTC.

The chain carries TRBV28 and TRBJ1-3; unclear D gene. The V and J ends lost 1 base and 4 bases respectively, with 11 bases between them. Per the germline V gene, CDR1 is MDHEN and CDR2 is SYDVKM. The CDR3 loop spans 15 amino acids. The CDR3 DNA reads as TGTGCCAGCAGTTTATTGATCGGGAGAGGAAACACCATATATTTT. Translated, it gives CASSLLIGRGNTIYF.

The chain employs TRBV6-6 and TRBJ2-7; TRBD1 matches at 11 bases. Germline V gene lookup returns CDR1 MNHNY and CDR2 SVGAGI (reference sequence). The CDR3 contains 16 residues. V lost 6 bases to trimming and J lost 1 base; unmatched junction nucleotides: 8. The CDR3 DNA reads TGTGCCAGCAGGGATACCGGGACAGGGGGTTCCTACGAGCAGTACTTC. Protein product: CASRDTGTGGSYEQYF.

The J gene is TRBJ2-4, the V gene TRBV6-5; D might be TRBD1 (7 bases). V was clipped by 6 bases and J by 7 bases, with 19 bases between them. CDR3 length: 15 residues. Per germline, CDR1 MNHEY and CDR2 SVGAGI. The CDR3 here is CASSYGGGIMNIQYF. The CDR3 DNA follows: TGTGCCAGCAGCTACGGAGGGGGCATAATGAACATTCAGTACTTC.

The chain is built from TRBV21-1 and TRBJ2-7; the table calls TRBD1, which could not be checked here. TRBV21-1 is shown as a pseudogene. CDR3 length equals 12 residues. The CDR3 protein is CASIEGQSEQYF. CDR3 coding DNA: TGTGCCAGCATTGAGGGACAATCCGAGCAGTACTTC.

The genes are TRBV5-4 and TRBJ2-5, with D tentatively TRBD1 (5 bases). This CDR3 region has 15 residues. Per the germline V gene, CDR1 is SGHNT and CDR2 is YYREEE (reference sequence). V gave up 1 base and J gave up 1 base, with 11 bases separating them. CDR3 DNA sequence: TGTGCCAGCAGCTTGCCGACAGCGTTCCAAGAGACCCAGTACTTC. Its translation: CASSLPTAFQETQYF.

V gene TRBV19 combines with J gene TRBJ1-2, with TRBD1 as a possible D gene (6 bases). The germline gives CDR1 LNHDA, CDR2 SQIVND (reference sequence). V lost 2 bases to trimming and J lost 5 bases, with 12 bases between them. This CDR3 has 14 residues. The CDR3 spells CASSISGTRYGYTF. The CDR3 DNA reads TGTGCCAGTAGTATATCCGGGACACGTTATGGCTACACCTTC. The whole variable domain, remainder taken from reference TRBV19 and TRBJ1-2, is DGGITQSPKYLFRKEGQNVTLSCEQNLNHDAMYWYRQDPGQGLRLIYYSQIVNDFQKGDIAEGYSVSREKKESFPLTVTSAQKNPTAFYLCASSISGTRYGYTFGSGTRLTVV.

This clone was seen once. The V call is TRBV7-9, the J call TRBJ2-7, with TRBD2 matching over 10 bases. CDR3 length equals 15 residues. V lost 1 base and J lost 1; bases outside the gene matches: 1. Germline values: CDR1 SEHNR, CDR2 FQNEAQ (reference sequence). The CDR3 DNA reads TGTGCCAGCAGCTTAGTAGCGGGAGGTTCCTACGAGCAGTACTTC. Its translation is CASSLVAGGSYEQYF.

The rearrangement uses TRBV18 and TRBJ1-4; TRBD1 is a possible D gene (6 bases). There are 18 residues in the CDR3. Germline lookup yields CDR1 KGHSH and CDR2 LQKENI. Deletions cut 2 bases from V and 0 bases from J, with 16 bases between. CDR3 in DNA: TGTGCCAGCTCACCAAATCCCGGACAGCATGCAACTAATGAAAAACTGTTTTTT. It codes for CASSPNPGQHATNEKLFF. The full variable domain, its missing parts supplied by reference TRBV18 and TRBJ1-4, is NAGVMQNPRHLVRRRGQEARLRCSPMKGHSHVYWYRQLPEEGLKFMVYLQKENIIDESGMPKERFSAEFPKEGPSILRIQQVVRGDSAAYFCASSPNPGQHATNEKLFFGSGTQLSVL.

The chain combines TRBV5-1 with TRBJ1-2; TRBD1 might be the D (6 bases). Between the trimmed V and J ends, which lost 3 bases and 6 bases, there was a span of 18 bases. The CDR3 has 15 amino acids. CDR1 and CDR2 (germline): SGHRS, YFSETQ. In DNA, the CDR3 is TGCGCCAGCAGCTGGCGGCAGGGGTTACCGAATGGCTACACCTTC. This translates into CASSWRQGLPNGYTF.

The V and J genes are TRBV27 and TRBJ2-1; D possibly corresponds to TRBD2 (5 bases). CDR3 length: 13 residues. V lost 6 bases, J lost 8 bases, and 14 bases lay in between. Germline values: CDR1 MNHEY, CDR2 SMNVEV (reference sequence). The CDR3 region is CASSPGVGYEQFF. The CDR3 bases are TGTGCCAGCAGCCCCGGGGTGGGGTATGAGCAGTTCTTC.

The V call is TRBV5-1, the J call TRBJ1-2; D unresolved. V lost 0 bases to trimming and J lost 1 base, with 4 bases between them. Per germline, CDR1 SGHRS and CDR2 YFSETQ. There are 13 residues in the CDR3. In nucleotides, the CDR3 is TGCGCCAGCAGCTTGGACATTAACTATGGCTACACCTTC. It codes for CASSLDINYGYTF.